This TCR beta chain came from a study of response to subunit inactivated influenza vaccine. General study results and limits: Authors proposed each seasonal influenza vaccination draws in few new T cells.

Turning to this clonotype: The target antigen is unknown.

CDR1 is SGHRS, CDR2 YFSETQ, per germline. Trimming cost V 5 bases and J 7 bases, with 19 bases left between them. CDR3 length: 15 amino acids. In TCRdb, the RT-PCR reads were re-called with MiXCR into one record per CDR3 protein. The table records 610,000 or so distinct CDR3 sequences, around 15% of them present only once. The TCR was taken from a man over 45 who received an inactivated influenza vaccine. The gene calls are TRBV5-1 and TRBJ2-1; possible D gene TRBD2, 7 bases. The sequencing used PBMCs from blood, collected 12 days after vaccination. The DNA for the CDR3 is TGCGCCAGCAGGGAGGGGGGGAGGGCCAGAAATGAGCAGTTCTTC. Amino acids: CASREGGRARNEQFF.